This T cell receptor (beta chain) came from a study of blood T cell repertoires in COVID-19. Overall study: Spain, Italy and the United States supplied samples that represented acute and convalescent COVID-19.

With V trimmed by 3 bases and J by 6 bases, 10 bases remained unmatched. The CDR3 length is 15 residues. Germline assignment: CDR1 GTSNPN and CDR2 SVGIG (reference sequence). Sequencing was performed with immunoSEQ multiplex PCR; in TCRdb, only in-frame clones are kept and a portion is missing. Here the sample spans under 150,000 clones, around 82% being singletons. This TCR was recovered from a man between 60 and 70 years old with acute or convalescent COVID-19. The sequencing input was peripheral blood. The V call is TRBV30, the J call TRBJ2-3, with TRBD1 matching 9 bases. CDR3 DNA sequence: TGTGCCTGGAGACGCCTCGACAGGGGGTCGGATACGCAGTATTTT. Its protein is CAWRRLDRGSDTQYF.